This TCR beta chain stems from a study of shared clonotypes between healthy human individuals. In the study overall: Samples came from a couple of female and a few male donors aged 18 to 49.

Study-level findings and limits: Sampling included only blood; tissue repertoires likely differ.

Using immunoSEQ multiplex PCR, the repertoire was profiled, and TCRdb retains in-frame clones only, with some absent. The sample includes around 510,000 clones, more than 95% seen only once; the top ten take approximately 0.06%. This CDR3 has 16 amino acids. Deletions cut 4 bases from V and 3 bases from J, with 15 bases between. Germline CDR1 is MNHEY and CDR2 is SVGAGI. In its sample, this clone was seen a few times. Its specificity is not known. Sequenced input: naive CD4+ T cells sorted from blood. Subset here: CD45RA+ positively selected. This sequence joins TRBV6-5 and TRBJ2-2; possible D gene TRBD2, 6 bases. This clonotype was sampled from a woman in her twenties or thirties in good health. Here the CDR3 DNA reads TGTGCCAGCAGTTGGGGAGCGGGTGGACACACCGGGGAGCTGTTTTTT. Protein: CASSWGAGGHTGELFF.